The rows below give T cell receptor beta chains drawn from one sample of a study of shared clonotypes between healthy human individuals. Profiling relied on immunoSEQ multiplex PCR, and the TCRdb table lists in-frame clones only, not all of them. The sample shows 600,000 to 750,000 clones, 90% of them seen only once. Sequenced sample: memory CD8+ T cells from PBMCs. These receptors all come from a man between 18 and 35 years old in good health. Some clones in this sample may be carry-over from other donors' samples. Both conserved end residues are part of each CDR3. A D gene is named only where the DNA matches it firmly. Size is stated for part of the rows, as once, few or many counts, or as a class when the clone is expanded.

>NA|TRBV29-1|TRBJ2-7|NA
CSVESPDFTYEQYF
TGCAGCGTTGAGTCCCCAGACTTCACCTACGAGCAGTACTTC
>NA|TRBV7-6|TRBJ1-5|NA
CASSLGEFSNQPQHF
TGTGCCAGCAGCCTTGGGGAATTTAGCAATCAGCCCCAGCATTTT
>NA|TRBV11-2|TRBJ2-7|NA
CASSNSMYGYEQYF
TGTGCCAGCAGTAATAGCATGTATGGCTACGAGCAGTACTTC
>NA|TRBV12-2|TRBJ2-1|NA
CASRLGPCWGKNEQFF
TGTGCAAGTCGCTTAGGGCCCTGTTGGGGGAAGAATGAGCAGTTCTTC
>once|TRBV27|TRBJ2-2|NA
CASSLIGAAGELFF
TGTGCCAGCAGTTTGATTGGAGCGGCCGGGGAGCTGTTTTTT
>few|TRBV28|TRBJ2-5|NA
CASSLGIRETQYF
TGTGCCAGCAGTCTTGGAATCCGAGAGACCCAGTACTTC
>NA|TRBV7-9|TRBJ2-5|TRBD2
CASSLLAGLVSSQYF
TGTGCCAGCAGCTTACTCGCGGGACTAGTAAGCTCCCAGTACTTC
>NA|TRBV10-3|TRBJ1-1|NA
CAIRDRGGSTEAFF
TGTGCCATCAGGGACCGAGGGGGGAGTACTGAAGCTTTCTTT
>NA|TRBV7-9|TRBJ2-7|TRBD1
CASSLLPGDRGYEQYF
TGTGCCAGCAGCTTGTTACCCGGGGACAGGGGTTACGAGCAGTACTTC
>NA|TRBV28|TRBJ2-7|TRBD1
CASKDRSFYEQYF
TGTGCCAGCAAGGACAGGAGTTTTTACGAGCAGTACTTC
>once|TRBV30|TRBJ2-2|NA
CAWSVLGFTGELFF
TGTGCCTGGAGTGTCTTGGGCTTTACCGGGGAGCTGTTTTTT
>few|TRBV10-3|TRBJ2-3|NA
CAIRGSSSTDTQYF
TGTGCCATCAGGGGGTCCTCTAGCACAGATACGCAGTATTTT
>NA|TRBV28|TRBJ2-2|TRBD1
CASSFVWGQVNTGELFF
TGTGCCAGCAGTTTCGTGTGGGGACAGGTTAACACCGGGGAGCTGTTTTTT
>NA|TRBV15|TRBJ2-5|NA
CATASSKQETQYF
TGTGCCACCGCCAGTTCCAAACAAGAGACCCAGTACTTC
>once|TRBV4-1|TRBJ2-2|TRBD2
CASSQVGGRAANTGELFF
TGCGCCAGCAGCCAAGTCGGCGGGAGGGCCGCGAACACCGGGGAGCTGTTTTTT
>NA|TRBV5-1|TRBJ2-7|TRBD2
CASSLSGTSGPYEQYF
TGCGCCAGCAGCTTATCCGGGACTAGCGGACCCTACGAGCAGTACTTC
>once|TRBV28|TRBJ1-3|NA
CASSVWGAHSGNTIYF
TGTGCCAGCAGTGTTTGGGGGGCCCACTCTGGAAACACCATATATTTT
>NA|TRBV27|TRBJ2-1|NA
CASSGRRRSSYNEQFF
TGTGCCAGCAGTGGAAGGCGCAGGAGCTCCTACAATGAGCAGTTCTTC
>once|TRBV11-2|TRBJ1-3|TRBD1
CASSLGPGGTGNTIYF
TGTGCCAGCAGCTTAGGTCCAGGGGGCACCGGAAACACCATATATTTT
>NA|TRBV7-8|TRBJ2-2|TRBD2
CASRSGLATLGNTGELFF
TGTGCCAGCAGGTCGGGACTAGCTACCCTCGGGAACACCGGGGAGCTGTTTTTT
>NA|TRBV14|TRBJ2-1|TRBD2
CASSLSGRALGNEQFF
TGTGCCAGCAGCCTTAGCGGGAGGGCCTTGGGGAATGAGCAGTTCTTC
>NA|TRBV2|TRBJ2-7|NA
CASSARGAYEQYF
TGTGCCAGCAGTGCGCGAGGGGCTTACGAGCAGTACTTC
>NA|TRBV28|TRBJ2-5|NA
CASSLGDARGETQYF
TGTGCCAGCAGTTTGGGGGACGCTCGCGGAGAGACCCAGTACTTC
>NA|TRBV4-1|TRBJ2-7|TRBD2
CASSPPGLGIGEQYF
TGCGCCAGCAGCCCCCCGGGACTAGGGATCGGCGAGCAGTACTTC
>NA|TRBV27|TRBJ2-7|NA
CASQKGYEQYF
TGTGCCAGCCAAAAGGGCTACGAGCAGTACTTC
>NA|TRBV9|TRBJ2-7|NA
CASSASSGGNYEQYF
TGTGCCAGCAGCGCTTCTAGTGGGGGGAACTACGAGCAGTACTTC
>once|TRBV19|TRBJ2-3|NA
CASSIVESTDTQYF
TGTGCCAGTAGTATAGTGGAAAGCACAGATACGCAGTATTTT
>NA|TRBV5-1|TRBJ2-1|TRBD1
CASSSHRTGDYNEQFF
TGCGCCAGCAGCTCACATAGGACAGGGGACTACAATGAGCAGTTCTTC
>NA|TRBV7-9|TRBJ1-5|TRBD1
CASSLADRHYSNQPQHF
TGTGCCAGCAGCTTAGCGGACAGGCACTATAGCAATCAGCCCCAGCATTTT